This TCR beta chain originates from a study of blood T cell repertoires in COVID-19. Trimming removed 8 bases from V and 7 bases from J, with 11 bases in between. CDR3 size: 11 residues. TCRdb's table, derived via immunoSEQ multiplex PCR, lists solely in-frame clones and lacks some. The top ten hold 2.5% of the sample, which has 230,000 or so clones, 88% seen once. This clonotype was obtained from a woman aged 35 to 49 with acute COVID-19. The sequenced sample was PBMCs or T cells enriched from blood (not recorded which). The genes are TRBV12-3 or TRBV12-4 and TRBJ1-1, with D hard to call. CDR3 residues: CASSPYGEAFF. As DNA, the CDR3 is TGTGCCAGCTCACCTTACGGTGAAGCTTTCTTT.